The entry that follows covers one TCR beta chain sequence. Its antigen is not identified. This sample is drawn from a study of T cells in localized non-small cell lung cancer. Regarding the study as a whole: Median detection of top 100 tumor clones in adjacent lung was about 60 clones. Heterogeneity remains possible because sequencing was limited to only one tumor region. There was an association of higher blood T cell density with longer overall survival. Compared with tumor, uninvolved adjacent lung displayed greater T cell clonality, ranking highest overall.

TCRdb's table, derived via immunoSEQ multiplex PCR, lists solely in-frame clones and lacks some. The table includes about 28,000 clones, approximately 90% detected once. Trimming stripped 2 bases from V and 4 bases from J, with 20 bases between. The CDR3 loop spans 17 amino acids. Germline V gene sequence: CDR1 GTSNPN, CDR2 SVGIG (reference sequence). The TCR sequence derives from a female donor over 55 with stage I lung adenocarcinoma. Sequences were derived from peripheral blood, sampled before any cancer treatment. The V gene is TRBV30, the J gene TRBJ2-2; D is tentatively TRBD1 or TRBD2 (6 bases each). The CDR3 here is CAWSPLGRGDRTGELFF. The CDR3 DNA reads as TGTGCCTGGAGTCCTTTAGGTAGGGGGGATCGCACCGGGGAGCTGTTTTTT.